The 28 T cell receptor beta chains below all came from one sample that was sequenced in a study of T cells after posttransplantation cyclophosphamide. Cyclophosphamide on days +3 and +4 followed busulfan-fludarabine conditioning and a marrow graft. Method: immunoSEQ multiplex PCR; TCRdb's copy keeps in-frame clones and lacks some. The sample yields some 10,000 clones, about four fifths seen once. The starting material was PBMCs, obtained 1,900 to 2,000 days after a stem cell transplant with posttransplant cyclophosphamide. The receptors shown here come from a female patient between 40 and 55 years old who received an allogeneic stem cell transplant from a related donor, was CMV-positive, and had no GVHD. Among the T cells, some may be from the graft donor.

The chain carries TRBV6-1 and TRBJ1-2; D gene unclear. V lost 2 bases, J lost 2 bases, and 6 bases lay in between. Per germline, CDR1 MNHNS and CDR2 SASEGT. The CDR3 is 13 residues long. CDR3 residues: CASSESGNYGYTF. Written as DNA, the CDR3 is TGTGCCAGCAGTGAATCGGGAAACTATGGCTACACCTTC.

The chain links TRBV10-1 to TRBJ2-3; TRBD2 might be the D (5 bases). V dropped 3 bases and J dropped 0 bases, with 10 bases sitting between them. Germline CDR1 and CDR2: WNHNN and SYGVQD (reference sequence). CDR3 length: 15 residues. DNA for the CDR3: TGCGCCAGCAGTGACGGAGCGGCTAGCACAGATACGCAGTATTTT. Translated, it gives CASSDGAASTDTQYF.

The chain joins TRBV18 to TRBJ2-7; TRBD1 agrees at 8 bases. The CDR3 contains 16 residues. V was clipped by 4 bases and J by 0 bases; unmatched bases: 8. The germline V gene encodes CDR1 KGHSH and CDR2 LQKENI. The CDR3 DNA reads as TGTGCCAGCTCACTACGCCGGACAGGGCGCTCCTACGAGCAGTACTTC. This sequence encodes CASSLRRTGRSYEQYF. The entire variable domain, with the rest obtained from reference TRBV18 and TRBJ2-7, is as follows: NAGVMQNPRHLVRRRGQEARLRCSPMKGHSHVYWYRQLPEEGLKFMVYLQKENIIDESGMPKERFSAEFPKEGPSILRIQQVVRGDSAAYFCASSLRRTGRSYEQYFGPGTRLTVT.

This clone was seen only a few times. The gene calls are TRBV19 and TRBJ2-1; TRBD2 matches 9 bases. Trimming took 3 bases from V and 0 from J; bases not matched to a gene: 12. Germline CDR1 is LNHDA and CDR2 is SQIVND (reference sequence). The CDR3 extends over 19 amino acids. CDR3 amino acids: CASSMLRGGGAFSYNEQFF. CDR3 nucleotides: TGTGCCAGTAGTATGTTGCGGGGCGGGGGGGCCTTCTCCTACAATGAGCAGTTCTTC.

This clone has only a few counts. DNA of the CDR3: TGTGCCAGCAGTAATAAGGACACCCACCGTTCCGAGCAGTACTTC. Protein sequence: CASSNKDTHRSEQYF. The rearrangement joins TRBV27 to TRBJ2-7; TRBD1 is a possible D gene (5 bases). Germline values: CDR1 MNHEY, CDR2 SMNVEV (reference sequence). V lost 5 bases, J lost 6 bases, and 20 bases lay in between. This CDR3 comprises 15 residues.

The J gene is TRBJ2-3, the V gene TRBV2; the match to TRBD2 covers 9 bases. This CDR3 has 16 residues. The germline V gene has CDR1 SNHLY and CDR2 FYNNEI. J lost 4 bases, V lost 5 bases, and 10 bases had no gene match. The CDR3 loop reads CASSLSLAGSADTQYF. In nucleotides, the CDR3 is TGTGCCAGCAGTCTATCCCTAGCGGGGTCAGCAGATACGCAGTATTTT. The full variable domain, its missing parts supplied by reference TRBV2 and TRBJ2-3, is EPEVTQTPSHQVTQMGQEVILRCVPISNHLYFYWYRQILGQKVEFLVSFYNNEISEKSEIFDDQFSVERPDGSNFTLKIRSTKLEDSAMYFCASSLSLAGSADTQYFGPGTRLTVL.

The V gene is TRBV6-6, the J gene TRBJ2-7; D perhaps matches TRBD2 (5 bases). Germline lookup yields CDR1 MNHNY and CDR2 SVGAGI (reference sequence). CDR3 length: 14 residues. Trimming took 6 bases from V and 4 from J, leaving 16 bases between them. The CDR3 DNA reads as TGTGCCAGCAGCTCGTTCGGACGGACTTACGAGCAGTACTTC. Translating it yields CASSSFGRTYEQYF.

The chain combines TRBV27 with TRBJ2-7; a weak D match, TRBD1 (5 bases). The V end was cut by 8 bases, the J end by 2 bases, with 10 bases between. Looked up from germline, CDR1 is MNHEY and CDR2 is SMNVEV (reference sequence). CDR3 size: 12 residues. CDR3 sequence: CASGWGPYEQYF. The DNA for the CDR3 is TGTGCCAGCGGGTGGGGCCCCTACGAGCAGTACTTC.

The chain couples TRBV13 to TRBJ1-1; D call uncertain. The germline V and J ends were trimmed by 6 bases and 0 bases, with 5 bases remaining between them. Germline V gene lookup returns CDR1 PRHDT and CDR2 FYEKMQ (reference sequence). The CDR3 runs to 12 residues. CDR3 coding DNA: TGTGCCAGCAGGGACTTGAACACTGAAGCTTTCTTT. Protein sequence: CASRDLNTEAFF.

The genes are TRBV6-5 and TRBJ2-1; possible D gene TRBD1, 5 bases. V gave up 7 bases and J gave up 7 bases, with 11 bases separating them. CDR3 length: 12 amino acids. Germline values: CDR1 MNHEY, CDR2 SVGAGI. The CDR3 coding sequence is TGTGCCAGCAAAGCTAGGGGAAATGAGCAGTTCTTC. Translated: CASKARGNEQFF.

This chain connects TRBV6-1 to TRBJ2-3; 13 bases map to TRBD2. Germline V gene data show CDR1 as MNHNS and CDR2 as SASEGT. J gave up 4 bases and V 6 bases, and 4 bases lay outside the gene matches. This CDR3 is 15 amino acids long. The CDR3, as DNA: TGTGCCAGCAGCCCAGGACTAGCGGGGGCAGATACGCAGTATTTT. It codes for CASSPGLAGADTQYF.

The chain employs TRBV21-1 and TRBJ1-5; the DNA was not used to check the table's D call, TRBD1. TRBV21-1 counts as a pseudogene. The CDR3 runs 18 residues. The CDR3 DNA sequence: TGTGCCAGCAGCAAAATCACGGGACAGTATTATAGCAATCAGCCCCAGCATTTT. The encoded protein is CASSKITGQYYSNQPQHF.

The chain is built from TRBV13 and TRBJ2-5, with 11 bases identical to TRBD2. The V and J ends lost 5 bases and 3 bases, in that order; junction bases with no gene match: 8. This CDR3 has 16 residues. Germline V lookup: CDR1 PRHDT, CDR2 FYEKMQ (reference sequence). CDR3 DNA sequence: TGTGCCAGCAGCCCAACACTAGCGGGGGAAAAAGAGACCCAGTACTTC. This gives the protein CASSPTLAGEKETQYF.

The chain uses TRBV5-1 and TRBJ2-3, with 7 bases lining up with TRBD2. Germline CDR1 is SGHRS and CDR2 is YFSETQ. V lost 4 bases to trimming and J lost 0 bases; unmatched junction nucleotides: 5. This CDR3 has 15 residues. The CDR3 region has the DNA TGCGCCAGCAGCCGGACTAGTACAAGCACAGATACGCAGTATTTT. Protein product: CASSRTSTSTDTQYF. Complete variable domain (other parts from reference TRBV5-1 and TRBJ2-3): KAGVTQTPRYLIKTRGQQVTLSCSPISGHRSVSWYQQTPGQGLQFLFEYFSETQRNKGNFPGRFSGRQFSNSRSEMNVSTLELGDSALYLCASSRTSTSTDTQYFGPGTRLTVL.

This chain uses TRBV2 with TRBJ2-3; TRBD2 agrees at 9 bases. V gave up 6 bases and J gave up 4 bases; unmatched junction bases: 8. The CDR3 has 15 residues. CDR1 and CDR2 from the germline V gene are SNHLY and FYNNEI. The CDR3 nucleotides are TGTGCCAGCAGCGCGGGACTAGCTTCTTCAGATACGCAGTATTTT. Protein sequence: CASSAGLASSDTQYF.

The chain employs TRBV5-5 and TRBJ2-7; 8 bases agree with TRBD1. The CDR3 is made up of 14 amino acids. Germline values: CDR1 SGHKS, CDR2 YYEKEE (reference sequence). V lost 6 bases, J lost 4 bases, and 9 bases stayed unmatched. The DNA of the CDR3 is TGTGCCAGCAAGAAGGACAGGGAGTATTACGAGCAGTACTTC. It codes for CASKKDREYYEQYF.

The chain's CDR3 is CASGLAEETQYF. For the CDR3, the DNA is TGTGCCAGTGGACTAGCGGAAGAGACCCAGTACTTC. The genes are TRBV2 and TRBJ2-5, with 10 bases that match TRBD2. V lost 9 bases, J lost 3 bases, and 1 base stayed unmatched. The CDR3 is 12 amino acids. Germline CDR1 is SNHLY and CDR2 is FYNNEI.

The chain employs TRBV2 and TRBJ2-7; tentatively, D is TRBD2 (6 bases). Germline values: CDR1 SNHLY, CDR2 FYNNEI. This CDR3 is 13 amino acids long. Deletions cut 4 bases from V and 1 base from J, with 8 bases between. The CDR3 sequence is CASSVEGSYEQYF. In nucleotides, the CDR3 is TGTGCCAGCAGTGTGGAGGGATCCTACGAGCAGTACTTC.

The rearrangement links TRBV28 to TRBJ2-3; TRBD1 is a possible D gene (5 bases). The CDR3 totals 15 residues. CDR1 is MDHEN, CDR2 SYDVKM, per germline. Trimming removed 2 bases from V and 5 bases from J, with 14 bases in between. In DNA, the CDR3 is TGTGCCAGCAGTTTAATAAGGGCAGGGCAAGATACGCAGTATTTT. Protein: CASSLIRAGQDTQYF.

The chain recombines TRBV7-2 with TRBJ2-5; D ambiguous. CDR1 SGHTA and CDR2 FQGNSA come from the germline V gene. V gave up 3 bases and J gave up 4 bases, with 12 bases separating them. This CDR3 has 14 amino acids. In DNA form, the CDR3 reads TGTGCCAGCAGCTTCTGGCCCTTCCTAGAGACCCAGTACTTC. Protein: CASSFWPFLETQYF. Based on the CDR3 plus reference TRBV7-2 and TRBJ2-5, the full variable domain is GAGVSQSPSNKVTEKGKDVELRCDPISGHTALYWYRQSLGQGLEFLIYFQGNSAPDKSGLPSDRFSAERTGGSVSTLTIQRTQQEDSAVYLCASSFWPFLETQYFGPGTRLLVL.

This clone was counted between two and nine times. V is TRBV7-9 and J is TRBJ2-7, with 9 bases that match TRBD1. J gave up 4 bases and V 3 bases, and 4 bases lay outside the gene matches. This CDR3 is built from 14 residues. The germline V gene has CDR1 SEHNR and CDR2 FQNEAQ (reference sequence). The CDR3 DNA reads TGTGCCAGCAGCTTGGGACAGGGAGGTTACGAGCAGTACTTC. Translating it yields CASSLGQGGYEQYF.

As regards this clone: At one end the junction does not follow the germline gene, possibly because of a read error. The rearrangement joins TRBV7-7 to TRBJ2-5; 10 nucleotides agree with TRBD2. The CDR3 contains 16 residues. CDR1 and CDR2 from the germline V gene are SSHAT and FNYEAQ (reference sequence). This CDR3 reads CASSQAGLAGEETQYF. CDR3 coding DNA: TGTGCTAGCAGCCAAGCGGGGCTAGCGGGGGAAGAGACCCAGTACTTC.

The chain links TRBV5-1 to TRBJ2-7; no reliable D call. Trimming left V 1 base short and J 0 bases short, with 8 bases between. CDR3 length: 14 residues. CDR1 and CDR2 (germline): SGHRS, YFSETQ. DNA of the CDR3: TGCGCCAGCAGCTTGATGGCCCTCTCCTACGAGCAGTACTTC. The encoded protein is CASSLMALSYEQYF.

The chain links TRBV7-8 to TRBJ2-1; 9 positions match TRBD1. This CDR3 has 16 residues. V shed 3 bases and J 5 bases; nucleotides not matched to a gene: 8. Germline V gene sequence: CDR1 SGHVS, CDR2 FQNEAQ. Here the CDR3 DNA reads TGTGCCAGCAGCTTGAGGGGACAGGGCAGAAACAATGAGCAGTTCTTC. This translates into CASSLRGQGRNNEQFF.

This chain joins TRBV5-1 and TRBJ2-5, with D possibly TRBD2 on 5 matching bases. The CDR3 extends over 14 amino acids. Germline CDR1 reads SGHRS; CDR2 reads YFSETQ. V gave up 4 bases and J gave up 1 base, with 11 bases separating them. The CDR3 nucleotides read TGCGCCAGCAGCGGTCGCGGGTTCCAAGAGACCCAGTACTTC. Translating it yields CASSGRGFQETQYF.

This chain uses TRBV27 with TRBJ2-5, with 10 bases that match TRBD2. This CDR3 is built from 16 residues. Per the germline V gene, CDR1 is MNHEY and CDR2 is SMNVEV (reference sequence). J lost 5 bases, V lost 3 bases, and 9 bases had no gene match. This CDR3 reads CASSFLGAGGLETQYF. CDR3 sequence (DNA): TGTGCCAGCAGTTTTTTAGGAGCGGGGGGGCTCGAGACCCAGTACTTC.

This clone has just one count. The chain has TRBV6-1 and TRBJ2-3, with D unclear. The CDR3 is made up of 11 amino acids. Trimming took off 5 bases at V and 4 bases at J, with 4 bases between the two ends. Germline CDR1 MNHNS, CDR2 SASEGT. The CDR3 region is CASSQADTQYF. The CDR3 DNA reads as TGTGCCAGCAGTCAGGCAGATACGCAGTATTTT.

This chain uses TRBV23-1 with TRBJ2-3, with TRBD2 identical over 8 bases. TRBV23-1 is flagged as an ORF with uncertain function. V shed 8 bases and J 6 bases; nucleotides not matched to a gene: 13. The CDR3 runs to 15 residues. The CDR3 DNA reads TGCGCCAGCTCGCGGGCAGCGGGGGCCCGGGATACGCAGTATTTT. The encoded protein is CASSRAAGARDTQYF.